This TCR beta chain is from a study of blood T cell repertoires in COVID-19. Overall study: Sites across the United States, Italy and Spain contributed samples from acute and convalescent COVID-19. Sample material is recorded as cDNA or gDNA derived from T cells, B-cell-depleted T cells, or PBMCs.

As handled by the study authors: Reference gene primer amplification gave nucleated cell count estimates. Assay used: immunoSEQ multiplex PCR; TCRdb lists only in-frame clones, some missing. The V and J calls and clone size come from that table; D and trimming were worked out from the DNA. The sample yields approximately 260,000 clones, over 75% seen once. Per the germline V gene, CDR1 is SQVTM and CDR2 is ANQGSEA. This CDR3 region has 15 residues. Trimming removed 4 bases from V and 0 bases from J, with 15 bases in between. Source material: peripheral blood. The chain uses TRBV29-1 and TRBJ1-2; unclear D gene. The receptor comes from a woman in her 70s with acute or convalescent COVID-19. Written as DNA, the CDR3 is TGCAGCGTTGTTAGTGGCAGCGCAGCTAACTATGGCTACACCTTC. Translated: CSVVSGSAANYGYTF.